The following is a T cell receptor beta chain sequence with its context. As yet, its antigen is unknown. These data come from a study of cytomegalovirus exposure and HLA in healthy donors. Study details: The approximately 110 validation repertoires and the approximately 690 first-cohort repertoires shared a platform, a later analysis reported. General study points: Among TCR beta chains, those listed as cytomegalovirus-associated numbered about 160. According to a subsequent analysis, TCR clusters from the first cohort were inclined to appear together in the 130 or so validation repertoires.

This CDR3 has 14 amino acids. The ends lost 6 bases at V and 2 bases at J; junction bases unmatched: 4. CDR1 MNHEY and CDR2 SVGAGI come from the germline V gene. Generated by immunoSEQ multiplex PCR, the TCRdb table keeps only in-frame clones and is missing some. The sample has 100,000 to 120,000 clones, 88% seen once. The source material was PBMCs. V gene TRBV6-5 combines with J gene TRBJ2-5, with 9 bases fitting TRBD2. The receptor's source is a woman in her twenties or thirties in good health and CMV-seropositive. Written as DNA, the CDR3 is TGTGCCAGCAGAGTGGGACTAGCACAAGAGACCCAGTACTTC. Encoded protein: CASRVGLAQETQYF.